This T cell receptor beta chain was identified during a study of OX40 agonist ivuxolimab in advanced cancers. Study details: Dose-escalation patients suffered from hepatocellular carcinoma, melanoma, renal cell or head and neck cancer. Study-wide results and caveats: At 0.1 to 3.0 mg/kg, clonal expansion of CD4+ and CD8+ blood T cells had occurred by week 6.

Method: immunoSEQ multiplex PCR; TCRdb's copy keeps in-frame clones and lacks some. The sample records more than 45,000 clones, 82% being singletons. Concerning this clone itself: Its antigen is still unknown.

Germline CDR1 and CDR2: MNHNS and SASEGT. This CDR3 has 15 residues. V lost 3 bases and J lost 3; bases outside the gene matches: 8. Sequenced here: CD4+ or CD8+ T cells sorted from blood, sampled in a trial of the OX40 agonist ivuxolimab. This receptor was obtained from an adult with an advanced solid tumor such as melanoma, head and neck, liver or kidney cancer. The J gene is TRBJ2-7, the V gene TRBV6-1; TRBD2 matches 7 bases. The CDR3: CASSDGREWNYEQYF. In DNA form, the CDR3 reads TGTGCCAGCAGTGACGGGCGGGAGTGGAACTACGAGCAGTACTTC.